These 3 T cell receptor beta chains came from one sample sequenced in a study of blood T cell repertoires in COVID-19. Generated by immunoSEQ multiplex PCR, the TCRdb table keeps only in-frame clones and is missing some. The sample has over 150,000 clones, roughly 86% seen once. Sequencing was carried out using peripheral blood. The receptors were gathered from a woman older than 75 with COVID-19, enrolled during active disease.

This clone was found once. The CDR3 is CASSYQGPDTGELFF. The CDR3 bases are TGTGCCAGCAGTTACCAGGGGCCAGACACCGGGGAGCTGTTTTTT. The chain joins TRBV6-2 or TRBV6-3 to TRBJ2-2; D may be TRBD1 (6 bases). Trimming stripped 2 bases from V and 3 bases from J, with 10 bases between. This CDR3 has 15 amino acids. Germline V lookup: CDR1 MNHEY, CDR2 SVGEGT.

The chain employs TRBV19 and TRBJ1-5; TRBD1 matches 7 bases. V shed 3 bases and J 3 bases; nucleotides not matched to a gene: 8. Germline-derived CDR1 and CDR2 are LNHDA and SQIVND (reference sequence). CDR3 length equals 16 residues. The CDR3 reads CASSIVQGGLNQPQHF. The CDR3 nucleotides read TGTGCCAGTAGTATTGTTCAGGGGGGACTCAATCAGCCCCAGCATTTT.

V gene TRBV2 combines with J gene TRBJ2-7; possibly TRBD2 for D (6 bases). V lost 6 bases and J 3 bases, leaving 15 bases between the germline ends. This CDR3 is 14 amino acids long. Germline values: CDR1 SNHLY, CDR2 FYNNEI. CDR3 DNA sequence: TGTGCCAGCAGAACCGGGACTTCTCTCTACGAGCAGTACTTC. It specifies CASRTGTSLYEQYF.